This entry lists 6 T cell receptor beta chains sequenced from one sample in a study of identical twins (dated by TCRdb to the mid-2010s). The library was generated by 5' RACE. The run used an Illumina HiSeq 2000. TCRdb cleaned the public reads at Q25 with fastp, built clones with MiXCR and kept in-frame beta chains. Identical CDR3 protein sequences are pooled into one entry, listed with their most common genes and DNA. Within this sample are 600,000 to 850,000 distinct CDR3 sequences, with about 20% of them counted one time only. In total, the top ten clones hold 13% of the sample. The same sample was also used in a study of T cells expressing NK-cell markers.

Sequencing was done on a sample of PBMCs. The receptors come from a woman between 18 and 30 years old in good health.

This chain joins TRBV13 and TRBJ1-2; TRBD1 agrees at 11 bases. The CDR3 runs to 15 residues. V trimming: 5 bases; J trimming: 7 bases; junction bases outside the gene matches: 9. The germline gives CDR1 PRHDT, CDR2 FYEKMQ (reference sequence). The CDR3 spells CASSLGTGGLVGYTF. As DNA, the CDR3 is TGTGCCAGCAGCCTCGGGACAGGGGGGTTAGTTGGCTACACCTTC.

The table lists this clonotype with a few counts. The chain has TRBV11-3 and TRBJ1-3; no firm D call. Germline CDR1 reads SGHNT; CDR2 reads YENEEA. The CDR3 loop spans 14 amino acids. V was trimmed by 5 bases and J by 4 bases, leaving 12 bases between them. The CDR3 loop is CASSGSGPGNTIYF. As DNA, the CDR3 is TGTGCCAGCAGCGGTTCTGGGCCCGGAAACACCATATATTTT.

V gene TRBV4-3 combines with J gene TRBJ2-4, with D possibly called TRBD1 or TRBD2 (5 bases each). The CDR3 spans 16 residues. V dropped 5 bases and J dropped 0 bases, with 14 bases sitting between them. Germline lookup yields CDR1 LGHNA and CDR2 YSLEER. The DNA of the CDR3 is TGCGCCAGCAGCGAACGTGCTGGGGGAGCCAAAAACATTCAGTACTTC. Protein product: CASSERAGGAKNIQYF.

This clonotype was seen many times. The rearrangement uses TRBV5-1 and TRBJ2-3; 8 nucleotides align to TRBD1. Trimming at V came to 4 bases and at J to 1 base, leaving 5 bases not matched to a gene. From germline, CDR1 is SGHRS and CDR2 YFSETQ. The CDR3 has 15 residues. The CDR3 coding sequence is TGCGCCAGCAGCGCCGAGGACAGGGGCACAGATACGCAGTATTTT. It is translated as CASSAEDRGTDTQYF.

CDR3 DNA sequence: TGCAGCGTTGACTACAATGAGCAGTTCTTC. Protein product: CSVDYNEQFF. This sequence joins TRBV29-1 and TRBJ2-1; unclear D gene. The CDR3 totals 10 residues. CDR1 and CDR2 (germline): SQVTM, ANQGSEA. Between the trimmed V and J ends, which lost 3 bases and 3 bases, there was a span of 0 bases.

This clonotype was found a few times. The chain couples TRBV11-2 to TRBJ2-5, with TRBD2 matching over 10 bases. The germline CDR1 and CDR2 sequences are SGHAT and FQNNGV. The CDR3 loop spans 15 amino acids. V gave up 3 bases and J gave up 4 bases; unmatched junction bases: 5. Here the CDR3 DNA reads TGTGCCAGCAGCTTTAATAGCGGGGGGACAGAGACCCAGTACTTC. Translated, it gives CASSFNSGGTETQYF. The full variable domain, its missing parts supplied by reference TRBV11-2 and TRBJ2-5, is EAGVAQSPRYKIIEKRQSVAFWCNPISGHATLYWYQQILGQGPKLLIQFQNNGVVDDSQLPKDRFSAERLKGVDSTLKIQPAKLEDSAVYLCASSFNSGGTETQYFGPGTRLLVL.